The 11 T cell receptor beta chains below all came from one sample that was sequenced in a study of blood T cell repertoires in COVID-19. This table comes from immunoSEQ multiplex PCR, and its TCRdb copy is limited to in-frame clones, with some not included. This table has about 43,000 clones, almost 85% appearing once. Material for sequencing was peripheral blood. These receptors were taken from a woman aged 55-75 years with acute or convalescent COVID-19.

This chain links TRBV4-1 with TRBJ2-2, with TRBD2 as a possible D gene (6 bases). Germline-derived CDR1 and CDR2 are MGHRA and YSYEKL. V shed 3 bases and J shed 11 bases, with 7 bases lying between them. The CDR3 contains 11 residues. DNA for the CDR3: TGCGCCAGCAGCCAGGACTATGAGCTGTTTTTT. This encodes CASSQDYELFF.

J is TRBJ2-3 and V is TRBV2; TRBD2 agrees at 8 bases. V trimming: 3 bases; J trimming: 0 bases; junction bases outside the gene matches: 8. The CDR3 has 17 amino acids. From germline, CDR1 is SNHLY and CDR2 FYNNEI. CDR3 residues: CASSDFTGGASTDTQYF. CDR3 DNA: TGTGCCAGCAGTGACTTTACGGGGGGGGCTAGCACAGATACGCAGTATTTT.

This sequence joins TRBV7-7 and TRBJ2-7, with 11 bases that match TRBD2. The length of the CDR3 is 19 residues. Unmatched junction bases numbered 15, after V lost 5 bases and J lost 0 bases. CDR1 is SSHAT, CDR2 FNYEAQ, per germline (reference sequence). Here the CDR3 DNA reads TGTGCCAGCAGCCAAGACGGGACTAGCGGTTATTACAGCTCCTACGAGCAGTACTTC. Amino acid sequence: CASSQDGTSGYYSSYEQYF.

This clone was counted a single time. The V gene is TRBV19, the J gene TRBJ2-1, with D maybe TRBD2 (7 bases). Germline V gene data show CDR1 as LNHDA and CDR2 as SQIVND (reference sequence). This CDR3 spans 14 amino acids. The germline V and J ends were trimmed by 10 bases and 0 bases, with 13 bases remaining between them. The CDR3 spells CATGGPSSYNEQFF. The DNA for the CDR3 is TGTGCCACCGGGGGGCCGAGCTCCTACAATGAGCAGTTCTTC.

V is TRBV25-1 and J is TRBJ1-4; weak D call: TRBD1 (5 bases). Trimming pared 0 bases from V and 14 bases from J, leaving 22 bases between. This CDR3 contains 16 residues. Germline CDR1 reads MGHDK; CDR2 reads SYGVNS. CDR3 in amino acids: CASSEYVYGRCPGLFF. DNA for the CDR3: TGTGCCAGCAGTGAATATGTCTACGGCAGGTGCCCAGGGCTGTTTTTT.

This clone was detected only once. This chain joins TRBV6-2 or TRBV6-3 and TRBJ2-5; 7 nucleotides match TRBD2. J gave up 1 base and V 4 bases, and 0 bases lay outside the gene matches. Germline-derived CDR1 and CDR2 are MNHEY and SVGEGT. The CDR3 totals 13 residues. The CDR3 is CASSWTSQETQYF. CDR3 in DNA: TGTGCCAGCAGTTGGACTAGCCAAGAGACCCAGTACTTC.

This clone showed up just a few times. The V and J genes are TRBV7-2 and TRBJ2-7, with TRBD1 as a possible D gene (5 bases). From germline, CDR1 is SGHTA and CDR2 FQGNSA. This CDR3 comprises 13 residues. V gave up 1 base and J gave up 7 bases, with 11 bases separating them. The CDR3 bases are TGTGCCAGCAGCTTAGGTCCAGGGCTAGAGCAGTACTTC. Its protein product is CASSLGPGLEQYF. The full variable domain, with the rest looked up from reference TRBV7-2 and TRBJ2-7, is GAGVSQSPSNKVTEKGKDVELRCDPISGHTALYWYRQSLGQGLEFLIYFQGNSAPDKSGLPSDRFSAERTGGSVSTLTIQRTQQEDSAVYLCASSLGPGLEQYFGPGTRLTVT.

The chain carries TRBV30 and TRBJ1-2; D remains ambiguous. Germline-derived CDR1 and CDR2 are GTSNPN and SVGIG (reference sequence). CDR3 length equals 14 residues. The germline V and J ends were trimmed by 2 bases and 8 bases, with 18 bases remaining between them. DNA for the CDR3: TGTGCCTGGAGTACGGGAGGGAAAGCAAGGGGCTACACCTTC. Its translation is CAWSTGGKARGYTF.

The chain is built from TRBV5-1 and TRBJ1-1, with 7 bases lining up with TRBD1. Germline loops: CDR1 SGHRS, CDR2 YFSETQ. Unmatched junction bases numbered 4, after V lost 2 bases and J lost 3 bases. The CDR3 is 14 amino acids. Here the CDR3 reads CASSFRQGYTEAFF. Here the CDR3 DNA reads TGCGCCAGCAGCTTCCGACAGGGTTACACTGAAGCTTTCTTT.

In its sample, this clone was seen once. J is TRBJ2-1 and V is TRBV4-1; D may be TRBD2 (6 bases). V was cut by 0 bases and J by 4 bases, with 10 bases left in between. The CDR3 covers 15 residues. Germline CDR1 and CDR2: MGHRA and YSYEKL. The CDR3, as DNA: TGCGCCAGCAGCCAAGATATTGGGACTTACAATGAGCAGTTCTTC. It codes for CASSQDIGTYNEQFF.

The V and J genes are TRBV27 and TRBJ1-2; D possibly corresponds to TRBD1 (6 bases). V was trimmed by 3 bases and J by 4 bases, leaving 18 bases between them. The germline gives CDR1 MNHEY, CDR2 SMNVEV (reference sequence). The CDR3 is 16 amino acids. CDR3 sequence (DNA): TGTGCCAGCAGTTTTCACAGGGAAAGCTTACGCTATGGCTACACCTTC. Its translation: CASSFHRESLRYGYTF.